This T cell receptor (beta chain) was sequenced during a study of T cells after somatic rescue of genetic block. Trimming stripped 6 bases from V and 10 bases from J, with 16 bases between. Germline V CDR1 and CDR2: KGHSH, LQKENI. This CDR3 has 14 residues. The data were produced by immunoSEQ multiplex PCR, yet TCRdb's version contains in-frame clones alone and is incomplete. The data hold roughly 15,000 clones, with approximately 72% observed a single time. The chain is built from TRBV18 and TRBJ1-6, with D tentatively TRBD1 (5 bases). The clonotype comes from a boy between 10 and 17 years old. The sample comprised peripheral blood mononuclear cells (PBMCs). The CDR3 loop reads CASSLPFQGSPLHF. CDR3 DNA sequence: TGTGCCAGCTCCTTACCCTTCCAGGGCTCACCCCTCCACTTT. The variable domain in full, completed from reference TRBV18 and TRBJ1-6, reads NAGVMQNPRHLVRRRGQEARLRCSPMKGHSHVYWYRQLPEEGLKFMVYLQKENIIDESGMPKERFSAEFPKEGPSILRIQQVVRGDSAAYFCASSLPFQGSPLHFGNGTRLTVT.